The sample holds many counts of the clone carrying this T cell receptor (beta chain). This sample is part of a study of T cell repertoires in cytomegalovirus infection. Trimming pared 0 bases from V and 3 bases from J, leaving 18 bases between. Germline loops: CDR1 SGHKS, CDR2 YYEKEE (reference sequence). CDR3 length equals 17 residues. TCRdb fed the reads into MiXCR, producing one record per CDR3 protein. The data hold 150,000 or so distinct CDR3 sequences, with 6.5% observed a single time. The chain has TRBV5-5 and TRBJ1-2; D is undetermined. Sequencing was carried out using PBMCs. This receptor was identified in a human donor in good health (CMV status not recorded). Some clones in this sample may be carry-over from other donors' samples. The CDR3 sequence is CASSLGPLGPAHYGYTF. CDR3 nucleotides: TGTGCCAGCAGCTTGGGACCCCTCGGACCCGCCCACTATGGCTACACCTTC.